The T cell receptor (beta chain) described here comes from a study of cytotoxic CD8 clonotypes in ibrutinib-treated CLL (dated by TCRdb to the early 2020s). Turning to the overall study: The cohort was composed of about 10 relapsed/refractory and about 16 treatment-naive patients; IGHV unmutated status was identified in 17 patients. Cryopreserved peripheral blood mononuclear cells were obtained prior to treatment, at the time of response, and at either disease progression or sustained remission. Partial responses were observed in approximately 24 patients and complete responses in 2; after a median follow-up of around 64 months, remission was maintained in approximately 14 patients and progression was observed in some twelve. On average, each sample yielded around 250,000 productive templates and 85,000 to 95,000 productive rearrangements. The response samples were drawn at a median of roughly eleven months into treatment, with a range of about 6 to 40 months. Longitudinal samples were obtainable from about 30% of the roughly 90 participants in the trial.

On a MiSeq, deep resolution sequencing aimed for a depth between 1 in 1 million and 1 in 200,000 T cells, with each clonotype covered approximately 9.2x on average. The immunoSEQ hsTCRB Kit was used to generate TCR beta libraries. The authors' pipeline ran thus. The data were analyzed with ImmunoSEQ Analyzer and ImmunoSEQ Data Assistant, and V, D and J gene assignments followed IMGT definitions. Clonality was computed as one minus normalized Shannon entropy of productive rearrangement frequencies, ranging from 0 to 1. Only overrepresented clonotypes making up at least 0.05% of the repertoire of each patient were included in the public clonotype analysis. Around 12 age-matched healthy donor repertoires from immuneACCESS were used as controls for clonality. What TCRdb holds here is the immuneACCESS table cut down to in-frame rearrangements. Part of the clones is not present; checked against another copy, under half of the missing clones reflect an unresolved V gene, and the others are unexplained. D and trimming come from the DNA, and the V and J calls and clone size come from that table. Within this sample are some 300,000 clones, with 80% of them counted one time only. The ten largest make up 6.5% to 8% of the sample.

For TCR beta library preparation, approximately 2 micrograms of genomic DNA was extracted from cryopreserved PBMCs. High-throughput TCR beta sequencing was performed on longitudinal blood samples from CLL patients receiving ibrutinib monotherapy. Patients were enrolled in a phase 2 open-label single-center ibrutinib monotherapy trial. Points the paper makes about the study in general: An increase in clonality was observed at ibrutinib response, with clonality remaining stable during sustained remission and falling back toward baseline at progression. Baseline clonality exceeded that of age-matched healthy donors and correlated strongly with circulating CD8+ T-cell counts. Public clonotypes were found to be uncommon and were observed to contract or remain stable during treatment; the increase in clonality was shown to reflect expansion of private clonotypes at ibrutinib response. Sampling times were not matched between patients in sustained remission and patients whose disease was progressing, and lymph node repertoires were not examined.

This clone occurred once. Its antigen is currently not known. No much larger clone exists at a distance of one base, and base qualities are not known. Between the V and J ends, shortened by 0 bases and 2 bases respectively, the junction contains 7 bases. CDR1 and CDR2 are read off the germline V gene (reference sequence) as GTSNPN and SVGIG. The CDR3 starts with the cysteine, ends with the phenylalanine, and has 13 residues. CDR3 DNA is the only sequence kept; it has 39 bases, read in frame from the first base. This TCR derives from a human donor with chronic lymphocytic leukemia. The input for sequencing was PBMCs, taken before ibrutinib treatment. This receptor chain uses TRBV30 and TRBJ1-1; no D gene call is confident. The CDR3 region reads CAWSVVRNTEAFF. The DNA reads TGTGCCTGGAGTGTTGTTCGTAACACTGAAGCTTTCTTT.